The 17 T cell receptor beta chains reported below all come from one sample, sequenced in a study of radiotherapy plus CTLA-4 blockade in lung cancer. The data were produced by immunoSEQ multiplex PCR, yet TCRdb's version contains in-frame clones alone and is incomplete. This sample has just under 60,000 clones, with around 74% found just once. Sample: peripheral blood, taken from a patient treated with radiotherapy plus ipilimumab. The receptors were sampled from a human donor with non-small cell lung cancer whose response to radiotherapy plus ipilimumab could not be evaluated.

The chain joins TRBV5-1 to TRBJ2-7; 12 nucleotides agree with TRBD2. The CDR3 runs to 14 residues. The germline V gene encodes CDR1 SGHRS and CDR2 YFSETQ. V shed 2 bases, J shed 4 bases, and the junction held 1 base outside the gene matches. CDR3 DNA: TGCGCCAGCAGCTTCGGGACTAGCGGGTACGAGCAGTACTTC. It yields the protein CASSFGTSGYEQYF.

The V and J genes are TRBV4-2 and TRBJ2-3; 10 bases line up with TRBD2. The germline V gene has CDR1 LGHNA and CDR2 YNFKEQ. CDR3 length: 14 amino acids. The J segment lost 4 bases and the V segment lost 6 bases, leaving 4 bases of the junction unmatched. For the CDR3, the DNA is TGTGCCAGCAGACCCCTAGCGGGAGCAGATACGCAGTATTTT. As protein: CASRPLAGADTQYF.

The chain carries TRBV5-1 and TRBJ1-1, with a weak D call TRBD1 (6 bases). CDR1 is SGHRS and CDR2 is YFSETQ in the germline V gene. V was trimmed by 0 bases and J by 0 bases, leaving 18 bases between them. The CDR3 sequence is 18 residues long. The CDR3 bases are TGCGCCAGCAGCTTGGGGCCAGGGTATTGGGACATGAACACTGAAGCTTTCTTT. As protein: CASSLGPGYWDMNTEAFF. Supplemented by reference TRBV5-1 and TRBJ1-1, the full variable domain reads KAGVTQTPRYLIKTRGQQVTLSCSPISGHRSVSWYQQTPGQGLQFLFEYFSETQRNKGNFPGRFSGRQFSNSRSEMNVSTLELGDSALYLCASSLGPGYWDMNTEAFFGQGTRLTVV.

The rearrangement links TRBV5-6 to TRBJ2-1, with 8 bases aligning to TRBD2. The CDR3 covers 15 residues. Per the germline V gene, CDR1 is SGHDT and CDR2 is YYEEEE. With 0 bases clipped from V and 8 bases from J, the junction kept 7 bases outside the gene matches. CDR3 protein: CASSLAGLAIHEQFF. In DNA form, the CDR3 reads TGTGCCAGCAGCTTGGCCGGACTAGCCATCCATGAGCAGTTCTTC.

The chain links TRBV5-5 to TRBJ2-2; D is possibly TRBD1 (6 bases). This CDR3 contains 14 residues. V was clipped by 5 bases and J by 1 base, with 9 bases between them. Germline CDR1 is SGHKS and CDR2 is YYEKEE (reference sequence). This CDR3 reads CASRVQGNTGELFF. DNA for the CDR3: TGTGCCAGCAGGGTACAGGGGAACACCGGGGAGCTGTTTTTT.

The chain has TRBV20-1 and TRBJ1-2, with D perhaps TRBD1 (5 bases). The CDR3 runs to 11 residues. Per germline, CDR1 DFQATT and CDR2 SNEGSKA (reference sequence). CDR3 residues: CSGHINYGYTF. The CDR3 coding sequence is TGCAGCGGACACATTAACTATGGCTACACCTTC.

The chain joins TRBV4-1 to TRBJ2-1; D may be TRBD1 (6 bases). Germline CDR1 is MGHRA and CDR2 is YSYEKL. The CDR3 runs 16 residues. V was trimmed by 6 bases and J by 2 bases, leaving 17 bases between them. CDR3 sequence: CASRPGPGQTYNEQFF. The CDR3 bases are TGCGCCAGCAGACCAGGTCCGGGACAAACCTACAATGAGCAGTTCTTC.

V is TRBV19 and J is TRBJ2-7; 9 bases are a match to TRBD1. V gave up 5 bases and J gave up 3 bases; unmatched junction bases: 2. This CDR3 spans 13 amino acids. CDR1 LNHDA and CDR2 SQIVND come from the germline V gene (reference sequence). For the CDR3, the DNA is TGTGCCAGTAGTTGGGGACAGGGCTACGAGCAGTACTTC. Its translation is CASSWGQGYEQYF.

This chain uses TRBV18 with TRBJ2-1; 7 bases agree with TRBD2. V lost 0 bases, J lost 9 bases, and 8 bases stayed unmatched. Germline V gene data show CDR1 as KGHSH and CDR2 as LQKENI. The length of the CDR3 is 15 residues. CDR3 nucleotides: TGTGCCAGCTCACCACCGGTTTATGGGGAGGGTGAGCAGTTCTTC. This codes for CASSPPVYGEGEQFF.

This clone has just a few counts. The V and J genes are TRBV29-1 and TRBJ2-3; D is perhaps TRBD1 (5 bases). Trimming cost V 2 bases and J 13 bases, with 16 bases left between them. The germline gives CDR1 SQVTM, CDR2 ANQGSEA. The CDR3 spans 12 residues. The CDR3 DNA reads as TGCAGCGTTGAATCAGGACACAGTGAAAAGTATTTT. As protein: CSVESGHSEKYF.

In its sample, this clone was seen a few times. This sequence joins TRBV19 and TRBJ1-4; D is possibly TRBD1 (6 bases). Germline V CDR1 and CDR2: LNHDA, SQIVND (reference sequence). Trimming removed 6 bases at V and 6 bases at J, with 14 bases between. This CDR3 is 14 amino acids long. CDR3 nucleotide sequence: TGTGCCAGTAGCAACAGGGCTTCGGATGAAAAACTGTTTTTT. Residues: CASSNRASDEKLFF.

This chain links TRBV9 with TRBJ2-7; perhaps TRBD1 as D (5 bases). The CDR3 runs to 14 residues. The germline V and J ends were trimmed by 0 bases and 5 bases, with 12 bases remaining between them. CDR1 and CDR2 from the germline V gene are SGDLS and YYNGEE. CDR3 amino acids: CASSVGRVSHEQYF. The CDR3, as DNA: TGTGCCAGCAGCGTAGGCAGGGTAAGCCACGAGCAGTACTTC.

V is TRBV28 and J is TRBJ1-1; 9 bases match TRBD1. Looked up from germline, CDR1 is MDHEN and CDR2 is SYDVKM. Trimming at V came to 2 bases and at J to 6 bases, leaving 7 bases not matched to a gene. The CDR3 runs 15 residues. The DNA of the CDR3 is TGTGCCAGCAGTTTAATTTTAGGGGACAGGGCTGAAGCTTTCTTT. Amino acid sequence: CASSLILGDRAEAFF.

The chain uses TRBV7-6 and TRBJ2-7, with TRBD1 identical over 8 bases. V lost 1 base, J lost 2 bases, and 4 bases stayed unmatched. Germline V gives CDR1 SGHVS, CDR2 FNYEAQ. This CDR3 region has 15 residues. The CDR3 region has the DNA TGTGCCAGCAGCTTAGAGACAGGGGTCACCTACGAGCAGTACTTC. Protein: CASSLETGVTYEQYF.

The chain uses TRBV5-5 and TRBJ2-7; 11 nucleotides line up with TRBD2. The length of the CDR3 is 15 residues. J was trimmed by 0 bases and V by 4 bases; bases with no gene match: 3. The V gene's germline CDR1 is SGHKS and CDR2 YYEKEE (reference sequence). CDR3 bases: TGTGCCAGCAGCAAGGGACTAGCGGCCTCCTACGAGCAGTACTTC. It codes for CASSKGLAASYEQYF.

The V call is TRBV5-5, the J call TRBJ1-1, with 9 positions matching TRBD1. The CDR3 runs to 15 residues. In germline, CDR1 is SGHKS, CDR2 YYEKEE (reference sequence). With 5 bases clipped from V and 13 bases from J, the junction kept 18 bases outside the gene matches. In DNA, the CDR3 is TGTGCCAGCAGACTCACAGGGGGCGCCGGCGCGAGGGTTTTCTTT. Translation gives CASRLTGGAGARVFF.

The CDR3 loop reads CASQLAGGPYEQYF. The CDR3 nucleotides are TGTGCCAGTCAGCTAGCGGGAGGCCCCTACGAGCAGTACTTC. The chain couples TRBV2 to TRBJ2-7; 11 bases agree with TRBD2. J lost 2 bases, V lost 9 bases, and 6 bases had no gene match. This CDR3 spans 14 amino acids. Germline assignment: CDR1 SNHLY and CDR2 FYNNEI.